Shown below are 17 T cell receptor beta chains from a single sample sequenced in a study of patients and donors after allogeneic stem cell transplantation. TCRdb re-derived calls from the RT-PCR reads in MiXCR, one entry per CDR3 protein. Of about 400,000 distinct CDR3 sequences in the sample, 16% were seen once. Input material: blood, either unsorted or a sorted T cell fraction (not recorded which). These receptors were taken from a human donor who was either an allogeneic HSCT recipient or a stem cell or donor lymphocyte infusion donor (not recorded which). It is not recorded whose cells these are; they may come from a transplant donor.

The chain uses TRBV6-1 and TRBJ2-7, with TRBD2 matching over 8 bases. CDR3 length: 13 amino acids. Trimming at V came to 6 bases and at J to 6 bases, leaving 7 bases not matched to a gene. Germline-derived CDR1 and CDR2 are MNHNS and SASEGT. The CDR3 DNA sequence: TGTGCCAGCAGGTCAGCGGGAGTTGGCGAGCAGTACTTC. Protein: CASRSAGVGEQYF.

This clonotype was picked up a small number of times. The V call is TRBV7-6, the J call TRBJ2-2; D is ambiguous. V lost 5 bases and J lost 4, with 17 bases in between. In germline, CDR1 is SGHVS, CDR2 FNYEAQ. The CDR3 has 16 amino acids. CDR3 residues: CASSAGQNPSTGELFF. The CDR3 nucleotides read TGTGCCAGCAGCGCCGGGCAGAACCCGAGCACCGGGGAGCTGTTTTTT.

The rearrangement links TRBV30 to TRBJ2-1, with a possible D match to TRBD2 (5 bases). There are 13 residues in the CDR3. Germline V lookup: CDR1 GTSNPN, CDR2 SVGIG (reference sequence). Trimming removed 0 bases from V and 9 bases from J, with 12 bases in between. The DNA of the CDR3 is TGTGCCTGGAGTGTTAGAAAAGGAGGTGAGCAGTTCTTC. Its translation is CAWSVRKGGEQFF. The variable domain in full, with the rest retrieved from reference TRBV30 and TRBJ2-1, is SQTIHQWPATLVQPVGSPLSLECTVEGTSNPNLYWYRQAAGRGLQLLFYSVGIGQISSEVPQNLSASRPQDRQFILSSKKLLLSDSGFYLCAWSVRKGGEQFFGPGTRLTVL.

The rearrangement uses TRBV4-1 and TRBJ2-1, with D hard to call. The V gene's germline CDR1 is MGHRA and CDR2 YSYEKL. The CDR3 spans 14 residues. Trimming stripped 1 base from V and 3 bases from J, with 7 bases between. DNA of the CDR3: TGCGCCAGCAGCCAAGGTTCATTCTACAATGAGCAGTTCTTC. As protein: CASSQGSFYNEQFF.

There are a few counts of this clonotype. The chain employs TRBV3-1 and TRBJ2-7; 7 bases map to TRBD1. V lost 0 bases, J lost 2 bases, and 4 bases stayed unmatched. This CDR3 region has 15 residues. Germline V CDR1 and CDR2: LGHDT, YNNKEL (reference sequence). The DNA of the CDR3 is TGTGCCAGCAGCCAAGACACGACAGGGACCTACGAGCAGTACTTC. Residues: CASSQDTTGTYEQYF.

This clonotype was seen at least ten times. The V and J genes are TRBV12-3 or TRBV12-4 and TRBJ1-5, with unresolved D. Trimming removed 4 bases at V and 4 bases at J, with 11 bases between. CDR3 length equals 14 residues. The CDR3 DNA reads TGTGCCAGCAGTTCCGGACGGTTAAATCAGCCCCAGCATTTT. Translating it yields CASSSGRLNQPQHF.

The chain uses TRBV5-1 and TRBJ2-7; TRBD1 matches 10 bases. From germline, CDR1 is SGHRS and CDR2 YFSETQ. CDR3 size: 14 residues. V shed 4 bases, J shed 7 bases, and the junction held 8 bases outside the gene matches. In DNA form, the CDR3 reads TGCGCCAGCAGCCAAAGACAGGGGGCGCTTGAGCAGTACTTC. Its protein product is CASSQRQGALEQYF.

This clonotype came up a few times. The chain links TRBV5-1 to TRBJ2-7, with D hard to call. In germline, CDR1 is SGHRS, CDR2 YFSETQ. With 1 base removed from V and 5 bases from J, the gap between germline ends came to 7 bases. The CDR3 runs to 12 residues. The CDR3 nucleotides are TGCGCCAGCAGCTTGTCCAAAAACGAGCAGTACTTC. Its translation is CASSLSKNEQYF. The complete variable domain, with remaining parts taken from reference TRBV5-1 and TRBJ2-7, reads KAGVTQTPRYLIKTRGQQVTLSCSPISGHRSVSWYQQTPGQGLQFLFEYFSETQRNKGNFPGRFSGRQFSNSRSEMNVSTLELGDSALYLCASSLSKNEQYFGPGTRLTVT.

This clonotype was detected a few times. The chain links TRBV6-1 to TRBJ1-5; 7 bases line up with TRBD1. The CDR3 totals 14 residues. Looked up from germline, CDR1 is MNHNS and CDR2 is SASEGT. J was trimmed by 7 bases and V by 7 bases; bases with no gene match: 10. The DNA for the CDR3 is TGTGCCAGCAAGAGGGACAGACCCAAACAGCCCCAGCATTTT. It is translated as CASKRDRPKQPQHF.

The J gene is TRBJ2-1, the V gene TRBV11-2; 11 positions match TRBD2. The CDR3 is 16 amino acids. The J segment lost 4 bases and the V segment lost 1 base, leaving 3 bases of the junction unmatched. Germline CDR1 reads SGHAT; CDR2 reads FQNNGV. The CDR3 region is CASSLVAGGPYNEQFF. The CDR3, as DNA: TGTGCCAGCAGCTTAGTAGCGGGAGGGCCTTACAATGAGCAGTTCTTC.

The chain recombines TRBV20-1 with TRBJ2-7, with TRBD1 identical over 9 bases. The assigned J gene may be wrong: the sequence end matches TRBJ2-5 better. This CDR3 contains 12 residues. Looked up from germline, CDR1 is DFQATT and CDR2 is SNEGSKA (reference sequence). CDR3 sequence: CSARTGAPTQYF. The DNA for the CDR3 is TGCAGTGCCAGGACAGGGGCCCCGACCCAGTACTTC.

The V call is TRBV6-5, the J call TRBJ1-2; tentative D call: TRBD1 (5 bases). This CDR3 is 15 amino acids long. Per the germline V gene, CDR1 is MNHEY and CDR2 is SVGAGI. The germline V and J ends were trimmed by 0 bases and 7 bases, with 15 bases remaining between them. CDR3 coding DNA: TGTGCCAGCAGTTACTCCCCTGGAGGGGCGTTTGGCTACACCTTC. Its translation: CASSYSPGGAFGYTF.

V is TRBV21-1 and J is TRBJ2-5; the table's D gene call, TRBD1, was not cross checked with the DNA. TRBV21-1 is designated a pseudogene. The CDR3 spans 13 residues. The CDR3 nucleotides are TGTGCCAGCAGCGTCCGACAGGGAGAGACCCAGTACTTC. This translates into CASSVRQGETQYF.

There are many counts of this clonotype. This sequence joins TRBV4-1 and TRBJ2-7, with D tentatively TRBD1 (6 bases). The V gene's germline CDR1 is MGHRA and CDR2 YSYEKL. Trimming pared 1 base from V and 3 bases from J, leaving 16 bases between. The CDR3 length is 16 residues. The CDR3 loop reads CASSQGTGTLIYEQYF. The CDR3 DNA follows: TGCGCCAGCAGCCAAGGAACCGGGACATTAATCTACGAGCAGTACTTC.

In this sample, this clonotype turned up a few times. The rearrangement uses TRBV7-8 and TRBJ1-3, with no clear D. CDR1 is SGHVS, CDR2 FQNEAQ, per germline. The CDR3 sequence is 14 residues long. V was pared by 0 bases and J by 3 bases, with 6 bases between. The CDR3 DNA sequence: TGTGCCAGCAGCTTAGCGCCCCGTGGAAACACCATATATTTT. Protein: CASSLAPRGNTIYF.

The chain combines TRBV6-1 with TRBJ2-3; 9 positions match TRBD2. Germline V CDR1 and CDR2: MNHNS, SASEGT. The CDR3 sequence is 15 residues long. J lost 7 bases, V lost 6 bases, and 11 bases had no gene match. The chain's CDR3 is CASRQIAGDPHTQYF. DNA of the CDR3: TGTGCCAGCAGGCAAATAGCGGGGGATCCTCATACGCAGTATTTT.

The genes are TRBV6-5 and TRBJ2-1, with 8 bases that match TRBD2. CDR1 is MNHEY, CDR2 SVGAGI, per germline. The trim removed 2 bases at V and 5 bases at J, leaving 11 bases unmatched. The CDR3 is 17 amino acids. CDR3 in amino acids: CASSYPAPGLVHNEQFF. The DNA for the CDR3 is TGTGCCAGCAGTTACCCTGCCCCGGGACTAGTTCACAATGAGCAGTTCTTC.